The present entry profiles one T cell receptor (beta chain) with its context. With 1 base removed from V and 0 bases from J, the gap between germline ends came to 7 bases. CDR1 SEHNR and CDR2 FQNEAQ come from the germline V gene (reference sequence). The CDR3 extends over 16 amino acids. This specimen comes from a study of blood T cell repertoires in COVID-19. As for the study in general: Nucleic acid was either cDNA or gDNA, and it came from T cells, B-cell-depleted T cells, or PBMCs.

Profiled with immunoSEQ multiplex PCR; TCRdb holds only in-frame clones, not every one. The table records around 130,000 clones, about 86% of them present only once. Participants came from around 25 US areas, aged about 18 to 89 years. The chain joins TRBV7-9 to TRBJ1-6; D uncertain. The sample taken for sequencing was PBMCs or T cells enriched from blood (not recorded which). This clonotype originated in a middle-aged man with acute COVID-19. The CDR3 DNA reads TGTGCCAGCAGCTTAGGCCATAGCTCCTATAATTCACCCCTCCACTTT. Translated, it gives CASSLGHSSYNSPLHF.